This T cell receptor (beta chain) was identified during a study of post-analysis software for immune sequencing data. Study as a whole: Some patients lacked subtype; others had relapsing-remitting, secondary progressive or progressive-relapsing disease.

This clonotype was found a few times. The antigen remains unidentified. General observations from the study: Compared with controls, patients showed significantly lower normalized Chao1 diversity. TRBV segments more frequent in patients than in controls numbered roughly five and included TRBV5-6, TRBV5-1 and TRBV20-1. Samples from a shared batch, those prepared together, strongly co-clustered by F measure.

Carried by the TCR beta cDNA libraries were unique molecular identifiers. Researchers reported some 500,000 cDNA molecules coming from around 1 to 9.1 million T cells. MiXCR, applied by TCRdb to the PCR reads, yields one record per CDR3 protein. This table has 800,000 to 950,000 distinct CDR3 sequences, around 50% appearing once. The germline gives CDR1 SGHTA, CDR2 FQGNSA. With 2 bases clipped from V and 8 bases from J, the junction kept 5 bases outside the gene matches. CDR3 size: 15 residues. The chain couples TRBV7-2 to TRBJ2-1; 11 positions match TRBD2. This clonotype was sampled from a girl aged 10 to 17 with multiple sclerosis. Source material: blood. The CDR3 DNA follows: TGTGCCAGCAGCTTAACTAGCGGGGGTATCGATGAGCAGTTCTTC. It translates to CASSLTSGGIDEQFF.